A selection of T cell receptor beta chains follows, all from one sample in a study of blood T cell repertoires in COVID-19. TCRdb keeps only in-frame clones here, not all; method: immunoSEQ multiplex PCR. This repertoire shows under 200,000 clones, about nine tenths found once; its top ten account for roughly 2.3%. What was sequenced was peripheral blood. All receptors come from a man between 18 and 35 years old with acute or convalescent COVID-19. CDR3s include the opening cysteine and the closing phenylalanine or tryptophan. Clone size is stated in some rows and not others, as once, few, many or a class when expanded.

clone size: -
V gene: TRBV11-3
CDR3 protein: CASSSGLAEIDEQFF

clone size: -
V gene: TRBV29-1
CDR3 protein: CSGGDREDEQYF

clone size: -
V gene: TRBV27
CDR3 protein: CASSPRQGALISNSPLHF

clone size: few
V gene: TRBV28
CDR3 protein: CASSLQISYGYTF

clone size: -
V gene: TRBV29-1
CDR3 protein: CSVEGRGQRGGEQYF

clone size: -
V gene: TRBV4-1
CDR3 protein: CASSHNGAYEQFF

clone size: -
V gene: TRBV9
CDR3 protein: CASSVLAGNQETQYF

clone size: once
V gene: TRBV27
CDR3 protein: CASSLQGAGGYTF

clone size: few
V gene: TRBV9
CDR3 protein: CASSVGQGTSYNEQFF

clone size: -
V gene: TRBV5-1
CDR3 protein: CASSPETGRNIQYF

clone size: -
V gene: TRBV27
CDR3 protein: CASSLGTGMGKAFF

clone size: -
V gene: TRBV24-1
CDR3 protein: CATTIRSGHYNSPLHF

clone size: -
V gene: TRBV5-1
CDR3 protein: CASSFLTSNVYNEQFF

clone size: -
V gene: TRBV2
CDR3 protein: CASSLIGGGLNTEAFF

clone size: -
V gene: TRBV5-1
CDR3 protein: CASSLFFGQAYGYTF

clone size: -
V gene: TRBV27
CDR3 protein: CASNRVRGDQPQHF

clone size: -
V gene: TRBV24-1
CDR3 protein: CATSDLHILTGNSPLHF

clone size: -
V gene: TRBV4-1
CDR3 protein: CASSQAGHVINEQFF

clone size: once
V gene: TRBV7-2
CDR3 protein: CASSLRRFWGLDSPLHF

clone size: -
V gene: TRBV11-3
CDR3 protein: CASSFGQGAVNEQFF

clone size: once
V gene: TRBV5-4
CDR3 protein: CASSLDAGLRGYTF

clone size: -
V gene: TRBV9
CDR3 protein: CASSVRWGANYGYTF

clone size: -
V gene: TRBV24-1
CDR3 protein: CATSEGTSGTLNEQFF

clone size: -
V gene: TRBV5-1
CDR3 protein: CASSLDGRGSEQYF

clone size: -
V gene: TRBV19
CDR3 protein: CASTLTGNTDTQYF

clone size: -
V gene: TRBV18
CDR3 protein: CASSPSGPGTVYGYTF

clone size: once
V gene: TRBV12-5
CDR3 protein: CASGQGTGEMGETQYF

clone size: -
V gene: TRBV15
CDR3 protein: CATSRVGGMKLFF

clone size: -
V gene: TRBV19
CDR3 protein: CASSEGEVRQPQHF

clone size: -
V gene: TRBV5-6
CDR3 protein: CASSLEWGTGYNEQFF

clone size: -
V gene: TRBV5-1
CDR3 protein: CASSPIIGDSQETQYF

clone size: -
V gene: TRBV27
CDR3 protein: CASSLNPGAGNTIYF

clone size: -
V gene: TRBV9
CDR3 protein: CASSSSPPTSGRADTQYF

clone size: -
V gene: TRBV23-1
CDR3 protein: CASSPTARPGQGALEQYF

clone size: -
V gene: TRBV19
CDR3 protein: CASSIGGDSPLHF

clone size: -
V gene: TRBV13
CDR3 protein: CASSPPLLAGDNEQFF

clone size: -
V gene: TRBV18
CDR3 protein: CASSPTGLEGYTF

clone size: -
V gene: TRBV4-1
CDR3 protein: CASSQVPRQAVNTEAFF

clone size: -
V gene: TRBV5-1
CDR3 protein: CASSLSEGLAGAYEQYF

clone size: few
V gene: TRBV30
CDR3 protein: CAWSVIVGGALAKNIQYF

clone size: -
V gene: TRBV6-5
CDR3 protein: CASSRTRNEQFF

clone size: -
V gene: TRBV10-1
CDR3 protein: CASRSTGGEGGELFF

clone size: -
V gene: TRBV27
CDR3 protein: CASSPLGDLGSQYF

clone size: -
V gene: TRBV12-5
CDR3 protein: CASGPPATEYYTEAFF

clone size: -
V gene: TRBV5-1
CDR3 protein: CASSLFKLADKSSYEQYF

clone size: -
V gene: TRBV6-2/TRBV6-3
CDR3 protein: CASSRTSSETQYF

clone size: -
V gene: TRBV5-1
CDR3 protein: CASSFGVGRGEKLFF

clone size: -
V gene: TRBV6-1
CDR3 protein: CASSETGPGNQPQHF

clone size: -
V gene: TRBV5-1
CDR3 protein: CASSQGTVNEKLFF

clone size: -
V gene: TRBV19
CDR3 protein: CASSTHDRFNYGYTF

clone size: -
V gene: TRBV9
CDR3 protein: CASTQNRESSEPEQFF

clone size: -
V gene: TRBV29-1
CDR3 protein: CSVEVRGGETQYF

clone size: -
V gene: TRBV18
CDR3 protein: CASSPDRATNSPLHF

clone size: -
V gene: TRBV30
CDR3 protein: CAWSDTGAGGYTF

clone size: -
V gene: TRBV3-1/TRBV3-2
CDR3 protein: CASSRKGQRGNTIYF

clone size: -
V gene: TRBV2
CDR3 protein: CASRAGTDNTDTQYF

clone size: -
V gene: TRBV6-5
CDR3 protein: CASSMGLEFYNEQFF